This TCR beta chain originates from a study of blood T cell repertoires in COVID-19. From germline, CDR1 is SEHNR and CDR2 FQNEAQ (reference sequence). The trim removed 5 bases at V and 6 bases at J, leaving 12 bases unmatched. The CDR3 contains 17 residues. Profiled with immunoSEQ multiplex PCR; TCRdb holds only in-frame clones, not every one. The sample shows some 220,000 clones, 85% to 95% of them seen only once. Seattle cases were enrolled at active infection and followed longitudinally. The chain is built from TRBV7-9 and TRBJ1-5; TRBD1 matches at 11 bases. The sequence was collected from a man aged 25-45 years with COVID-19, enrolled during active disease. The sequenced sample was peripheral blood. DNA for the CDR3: TGTGCCAGCAGCCCTCAACGGACAGGGGGCAGGGGTCAGCCCCAGCATTTT. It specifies CASSPQRTGGRGQPQHF.